These 29 T cell receptor beta chains share one sample of origin, sequenced in a study of OX40 agonist ivuxolimab in advanced cancers. The method was immunoSEQ multiplex PCR; TCRdb's version includes in-frame clones alone and lacks a portion of them. Of roughly 64,000 clones in the sample, about 90% are singletons; the top ten hold approximately 5.2%. Specimen: CD4+ or CD8+ T cells sorted from blood, collected in a trial of the OX40 agonist ivuxolimab. The receptors come from an adult with an advanced solid tumor such as melanoma, head and neck, liver or kidney cancer.

This rearrangement joins TRBV28 to TRBJ1-2, with 8 bases that match TRBD1. After removal of 4 bases from V and 6 bases from J, the junction contained 16 bases not matched to a gene. Germline V lookup: CDR1 MDHEN, CDR2 SYDVKM. This CDR3 comprises 17 residues. The CDR3 loop is CASSSLTRSDRVDGYTF. In nucleotides, the CDR3 is TGTGCCAGCAGTTCCCTCACCCGCTCGGACAGGGTAGATGGCTACACCTTC.

The chain links TRBV7-2 to TRBJ1-2; 7 bases fit TRBD1. The CDR3 runs to 15 residues. The V gene end was trimmed by 5 bases and the J gene end by 2 bases; junction bases not matched to a gene: 8. Germline V CDR1 and CDR2: SGHTA, FQGNSA. The CDR3 DNA reads as TGTGCCAGCAGCACAGACTCGACAGGGAACTATGGCTACACCTTC. The encoded protein is CASSTDSTGNYGYTF.

This chain links TRBV6-1 with TRBJ2-5; D is unresolved. Germline V gene lookup returns CDR1 MNHNS and CDR2 SASEGT. Trimming took 6 bases from V and 5 from J, leaving 13 bases between them. This CDR3 region has 13 residues. The CDR3 spells CASRGVGSETQYF. As DNA, the CDR3 is TGTGCCAGCAGAGGAGTGGGTTCGGAGACCCAGTACTTC.

The chain uses TRBV28 and TRBJ2-1; TRBD1 might be the D (9 bases). Germline V gives CDR1 MDHEN, CDR2 SYDVKM. This CDR3 contains 19 residues. V was trimmed by 2 bases and J by 4 bases, leaving 24 bases between them. The CDR3 sequence is CASSLGTGTRGRPYNEQFF. The CDR3 DNA is TGTGCCAGCAGTTTAGGGACAGGGACTAGGGGGCGGCCTTACAATGAGCAGTTCTTC. Full variable domain (outside the CDR3, taken from reference TRBV28 and TRBJ2-1): DVKVTQSSRYLVKRTGEKVFLECVQDMDHENMFWYRQDPGLGLRLIYFSYDVKMKEKGDIPEGYSVSREKKERFSLILESASTNQTSMYLCASSLGTGTRGRPYNEQFFGPGTRLTVL.

The V and J genes are TRBV11-2 and TRBJ2-7; TRBD2 matches at 16 bases. Losses at the gene ends were 5 bases for V and 2 bases for J; bases not matched to a gene: 3. Germline CDR1 reads SGHAT; CDR2 reads FQNNGV. The CDR3 contains 16 residues. CDR3 residues: CASSPGLAGGPYEQYF. CDR3 bases: TGTGCCAGCAGCCCGGGACTAGCGGGAGGGCCCTACGAGCAGTACTTC.

The chain couples TRBV7-2 to TRBJ1-2, with D possibly matching TRBD1 (6 bases). The CDR3 covers 15 residues. V was clipped by 2 bases and J by 4 bases, with 14 bases between them. The germline gives CDR1 SGHTA, CDR2 FQGNSA. CDR3 DNA sequence: TGTGCCAGCAGCTTAACGTTTGCAGGGGCCTATGGCTACACCTTC. Protein product: CASSLTFAGAYGYTF.

The genes are TRBV5-5 and TRBJ2-3, with 9 nucleotides matching TRBD2. The CDR3 has 16 amino acids. V shed 3 bases and J 2 bases; nucleotides not matched to a gene: 7. Germline-derived CDR1 and CDR2 are SGHKS and YYEKEE (reference sequence). CDR3 bases: TGTGCCAGCAGCTCACTGCTAGCGGGAAACACAGATACGCAGTATTTT. It is translated as CASSSLLAGNTDTQYF.

The rearrangement links TRBV6-1 to TRBJ2-5; D not certain. The length of the CDR3 is 10 residues. With 8 bases removed from V and 4 bases from J, the gap between germline ends came to 5 bases. Germline values: CDR1 MNHNS, CDR2 SASEGT. For the CDR3, the DNA is TGTGCCAGCGGGCTAGAGACCCAGTACTTC. This codes for CASGLETQYF.

The V call is TRBV25-1, the J call TRBJ2-3; 8 nucleotides align to TRBD2. This CDR3 is built from 17 residues. The germline V gene encodes CDR1 MGHDK and CDR2 SYGVNS. Trimming at V came to 3 bases and at J to 5 bases, leaving 13 bases not matched to a gene. The CDR3 nucleotides are TGTGCCAGCAGTGATATAGAGACGGGAGGGCCCGGAGATACGCAGTATTTT. It encodes CASSDIETGGPGDTQYF.

The CDR3: CASSPFGGITDTQYF. The CDR3, as DNA: TGTGCCAGCAGCCCCTTCGGAGGGATCACAGATACGCAGTATTTT. This chain uses TRBV5-6 with TRBJ2-3; possibly TRBD2 for D (6 bases). Germline V CDR1 and CDR2: SGHDT, YYEEEE. The length of the CDR3 is 15 residues. Trimming took 4 bases from V and 2 from J, leaving 14 bases between them.

This sequence joins TRBV6-6 and TRBJ2-4; 7 nucleotides match TRBD2. The germline CDR1 and CDR2 sequences are MNHNY and SVGAGI (reference sequence). The CDR3 is made up of 12 amino acids. V was clipped by 4 bases and J by 8 bases; unmatched bases: 2. The CDR3 protein is CASSWGGDIQYF. The CDR3 DNA reads as TGTGCCAGCAGTTGGGGGGGGGACATTCAGTACTTC.

The genes are TRBV11-2 and TRBJ2-3; D could derive from TRBD1 or TRBD2 (6 bases each). The V end lost 4 bases, the J end lost 2 bases, and 13 bases lay between the germline ends. The germline gives CDR1 SGHAT, CDR2 FQNNGV. This CDR3 has 15 amino acids. In DNA, the CDR3 is TGTGCCAGCAGCTCCTACGGGGGACACACAGATACGCAGTATTTT. It specifies CASSSYGGHTDTQYF.

The V call is TRBV5-1, the J call TRBJ2-2; no reliable D call. CDR3 size: 14 residues. V gave up 1 base and J gave up 3 bases, with 7 bases separating them. From germline, CDR1 is SGHRS and CDR2 YFSETQ. CDR3 in amino acids: CASSLLTYTGELFF. The CDR3 DNA sequence: TGCGCCAGCAGCTTGCTTACGTACACCGGGGAGCTGTTTTTT. The whole variable domain, remainder taken from reference TRBV5-1 and TRBJ2-2, is KAGVTQTPRYLIKTRGQQVTLSCSPISGHRSVSWYQQTPGQGLQFLFEYFSETQRNKGNFPGRFSGRQFSNSRSEMNVSTLELGDSALYLCASSLLTYTGELFFGEGSRLTVL.

The chain has TRBV4-1 and TRBJ1-2; D is uncertain. This CDR3 has 15 residues. Germline CDR1 is MGHRA and CDR2 is YSYEKL. Trimming pared 0 bases from V and 3 bases from J, leaving 11 bases between. CDR3: CASSQDEDTDYGYTF. For the CDR3, the DNA is TGCGCCAGCAGCCAAGATGAAGACACCGACTATGGCTACACCTTC.

This clone is a singleton in its sample. The V and J genes are TRBV18 and TRBJ2-7; 7 bases align to TRBD1. Trimming took 1 base from V and 2 from J; bases not matched to a gene: 8. The CDR3 has 16 amino acids. Germline loops: CDR1 KGHSH, CDR2 LQKENI. The CDR3 DNA reads TGTGCCAGCTCACCACAGGGACAGACCAAAGCCTACGAGCAGTACTTC. Amino acids: CASSPQGQTKAYEQYF.

The gene calls are TRBV19 and TRBJ2-5; 8 bases map to TRBD1. CDR3 length equals 15 residues. V shed 7 bases, J shed 5 bases, and the junction held 12 bases outside the gene matches. Germline V CDR1 and CDR2: LNHDA, SQIVND (reference sequence). DNA for the CDR3: TGTGCCAGTACCCTCTCCACAGGGGGGTGGGAGACCCAGTACTTC. Protein: CASTLSTGGWETQYF.

This sequence joins TRBV5-1 and TRBJ1-1; no reliable D call. Between the trimmed V and J ends, which lost 0 bases and 4 bases, there was a span of 4 bases. CDR3 size: 12 residues. From germline, CDR1 is SGHRS and CDR2 YFSETQ. CDR3 amino acids: CASSLVGTEAFF. The CDR3 DNA sequence: TGCGCCAGCAGCTTGGTGGGCACTGAAGCTTTCTTT.

V gene TRBV4-2 combines with J gene TRBJ2-7; D unresolved. CDR3 length: 15 residues. The germline gives CDR1 LGHNA, CDR2 YNFKEQ. Trimming shortened V by 1 base and J by 1 base, and 11 bases separated the two germline ends. This chain's CDR3 is CASSQGRLQSYEQYF. The CDR3 DNA reads as TGTGCCAGCAGCCAAGGACGGCTTCAATCCTACGAGCAGTACTTC.

The chain joins TRBV29-1 to TRBJ2-1; TRBD2 matches at 11 bases. Germline lookup yields CDR1 SQVTM and CDR2 ANQGSEA. The CDR3 runs to 16 residues. J was trimmed by 5 bases and V by 6 bases; bases with no gene match: 12. The CDR3 region is CSVLRPASGRHNEQFF. As DNA, the CDR3 is TGCAGCGTGCTAAGGCCCGCTAGCGGGAGGCACAATGAGCAGTTCTTC.

The DNA of the CDR3 is TGTGCCAGCAGCTTTGCCAAGAACCAAGAGACCCAGTACTTC. Protein sequence: CASSFAKNQETQYF. The chain carries TRBV5-4 and TRBJ2-5; D unresolved. Germline V CDR1 and CDR2: SGHNT, YYREEE (reference sequence). This CDR3 spans 14 amino acids. V lost 2 bases to trimming and J lost 0 bases, with 8 bases between them.

The genes are TRBV5-4 and TRBJ1-2, with D possibly TRBD1 on 6 matching bases. The V gene's germline CDR1 is SGHNT and CDR2 YYREEE (reference sequence). This CDR3 has 14 residues. The ends were cut back, 4 bases at V and 0 bases at J, with 10 bases in the middle. The CDR3 protein is CASSGGRTNYGYTF. CDR3 in DNA: TGTGCCAGCAGCGGGGGCAGAACTAACTATGGCTACACCTTC.

The rearrangement links TRBV5-1 to TRBJ2-5; D gene ambiguous. V dropped 2 bases and J dropped 5 bases, with 4 bases sitting between them. This CDR3 has 11 residues. Germline CDR1 SGHRS, CDR2 YFSETQ. CDR3 residues: CASSLMETQYF. In DNA, the CDR3 is TGCGCCAGCAGCTTAATGGAGACCCAGTACTTC.

This clone has more than one count but fewer than ten. V gene TRBV2 combines with J gene TRBJ1-1; 7 nucleotides agree with TRBD1. The CDR3 totals 13 residues. V dropped 8 bases and J dropped 4; count of bases not matched to a gene: 7. Germline-derived CDR1 and CDR2 are SNHLY and FYNNEI. The CDR3 is CASRQGWATEAFF. In DNA, the CDR3 is TGTGCCAGCCGACAGGGTTGGGCCACTGAAGCTTTCTTT.

As regards this clone: Germline is not matched at one junction end, which may reflect a read error. The chain recombines TRBV7-7 with TRBJ2-1; D is unclear. CDR3 length: 16 amino acids. CDR1 is SSHAT and CDR2 is FNYEAQ in the germline V gene (reference sequence). The CDR3 DNA reads as TGTGCTAGCAGCTTAGCCGGATGGGCGGCATACAATGAGCAGTTCTTC. This gives the protein CASSLAGWAAYNEQFF. Full variable domain (rest looked up from reference TRBV7-7 and TRBJ2-1): GAGVSQSPRYKVTKRGQDVTLRCDPISSHATLYWYQQALGQGPEFLTYFNYEAQPDKSGLPSDRFSAERPEGSISTLTIQRTEQRDSAMYRCASSLAGWAAYNEQFFGPGTRLTVL.

The chain recombines TRBV5-6 with TRBJ2-3; no clear D gene. The V gene lost 1 base and the J gene lost 4 bases, with 19 bases spanning the gap. The CDR3 consists of 17 residues. Germline V CDR1 and CDR2: SGHDT, YYEEEE. The CDR3 region is CASSLYLPERISDTQYF. The DNA of the CDR3 is TGTGCCAGCAGCTTGTATTTGCCGGAAAGGATTTCAGATACGCAGTATTTT.

V is TRBV30 and J is TRBJ2-5; D remains unclear. V was shortened by 5 bases and J by 5 bases, with 12 bases between the two germline ends. The CDR3 loop spans 12 amino acids. Germline V lookup: CDR1 GTSNPN, CDR2 SVGIG (reference sequence). CDR3 sequence (DNA): TGTGCCTGGTCACTCTCTGGGGAGACCCAGTACTTC. Amino acid sequence: CAWSLSGETQYF.

The V gene is TRBV18, the J gene TRBJ2-7, with D perhaps being TRBD1 or TRBD2 (5 bases each). CDR1 is KGHSH, CDR2 LQKENI, per germline. The CDR3 is 13 amino acids. V was shortened by 6 bases and J by 4 bases, with 13 bases between the two germline ends. The CDR3 bases are TGTGCCAGCTCTCGGGACGGAAGTTACGAGCAGTACTTC. Its protein is CASSRDGSYEQYF.

This clone was seen only a few times. The V and J genes are TRBV28 and TRBJ1-1; D uncertain. Trimming removed 7 bases at V and 0 bases at J, with 3 bases between. Germline V gives CDR1 MDHEN, CDR2 SYDVKM. CDR3 size: 11 residues. The CDR3 region is CASILNTEAFF. The DNA of the CDR3 is TGTGCCAGCATATTGAACACTGAAGCTTTCTTT. Combining the CDR3 with reference TRBV28 and TRBJ1-1 gives the whole variable domain DVKVTQSSRYLVKRTGEKVFLECVQDMDHENMFWYRQDPGLGLRLIYFSYDVKMKEKGDIPEGYSVSREKKERFSLILESASTNQTSMYLCASILNTEAFFGQGTRLTVV.

This rearrangement joins TRBV11-3 to TRBJ1-1, with a tentative D call TRBD1 (6 bases). With 1 base removed from V and 1 base from J, the gap between germline ends came to 10 bases. The CDR3 length is 15 residues. Germline CDR1 and CDR2: SGHNT and YENEEA. Here the CDR3 reads CASSLGTGRNTEAFF. The CDR3 DNA reads TGTGCCAGCAGCTTAGGAACAGGGAGGAACACTGAAGCTTTCTTT.